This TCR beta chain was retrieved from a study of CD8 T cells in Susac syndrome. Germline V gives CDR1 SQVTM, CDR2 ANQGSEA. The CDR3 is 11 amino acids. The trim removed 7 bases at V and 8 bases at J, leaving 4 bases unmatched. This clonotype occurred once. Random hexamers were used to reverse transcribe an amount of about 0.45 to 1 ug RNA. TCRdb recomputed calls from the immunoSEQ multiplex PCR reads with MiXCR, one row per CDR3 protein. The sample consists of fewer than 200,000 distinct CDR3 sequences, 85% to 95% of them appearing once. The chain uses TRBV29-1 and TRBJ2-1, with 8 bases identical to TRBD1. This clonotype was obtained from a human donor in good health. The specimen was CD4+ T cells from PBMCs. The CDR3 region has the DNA TGCAGCGGCTCAGGGGGCCATGAGCAGTTCTTC. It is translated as CSGSGGHEQFF.